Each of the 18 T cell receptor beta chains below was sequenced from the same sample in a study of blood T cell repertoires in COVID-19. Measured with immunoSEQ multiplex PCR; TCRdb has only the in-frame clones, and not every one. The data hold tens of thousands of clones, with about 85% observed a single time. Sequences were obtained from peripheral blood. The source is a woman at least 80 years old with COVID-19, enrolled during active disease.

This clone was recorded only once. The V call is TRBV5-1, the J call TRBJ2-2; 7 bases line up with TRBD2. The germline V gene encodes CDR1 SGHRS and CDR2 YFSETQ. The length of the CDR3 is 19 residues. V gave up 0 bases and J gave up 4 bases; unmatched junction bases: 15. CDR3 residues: CASSLGFIGEGKVTGELFF. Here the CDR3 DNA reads TGCGCCAGCAGCTTGGGCTTTATCGGGGAGGGTAAAGTCACCGGGGAGCTGTTTTTT.

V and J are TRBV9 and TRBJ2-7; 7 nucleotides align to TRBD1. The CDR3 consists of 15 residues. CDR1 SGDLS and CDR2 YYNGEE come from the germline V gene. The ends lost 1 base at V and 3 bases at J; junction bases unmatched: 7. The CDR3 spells CASSVSETGLYEQYF. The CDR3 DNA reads TGTGCCAGCAGCGTATCCGAGACAGGGCTCTACGAGCAGTACTTC.

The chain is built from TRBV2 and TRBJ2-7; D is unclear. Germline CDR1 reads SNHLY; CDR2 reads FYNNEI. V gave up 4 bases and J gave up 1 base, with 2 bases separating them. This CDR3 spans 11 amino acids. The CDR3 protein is CASSASYEQYF. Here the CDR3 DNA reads TGTGCCAGCAGTGCTTCCTACGAGCAGTACTTC.

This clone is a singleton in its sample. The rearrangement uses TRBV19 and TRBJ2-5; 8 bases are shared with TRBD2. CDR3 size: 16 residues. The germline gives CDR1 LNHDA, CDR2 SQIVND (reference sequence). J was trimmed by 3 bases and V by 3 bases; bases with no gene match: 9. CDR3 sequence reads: CASSIGSGISEETQYF. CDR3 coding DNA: TGTGCCAGTAGTATCGGTAGCGGGATATCGGAAGAGACCCAGTACTTC.

The CDR3 sequence: CSVLGQGWETQYF. CDR3 coding DNA: TGCAGCGTCCTCGGACAGGGTTGGGAGACCCAGTACTTC. The chain uses TRBV29-1 and TRBJ2-5; 8 bases match TRBD1. The CDR3 spans 13 residues. Germline CDR1 SQVTM, CDR2 ANQGSEA. The V segment lost 6 bases and the J segment 5 bases; nucleotides outside the gene matches: 8.

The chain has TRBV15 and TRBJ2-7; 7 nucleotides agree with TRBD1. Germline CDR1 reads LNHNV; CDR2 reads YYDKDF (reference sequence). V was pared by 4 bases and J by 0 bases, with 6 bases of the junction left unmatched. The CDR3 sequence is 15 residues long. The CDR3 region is CATSTDAGGSYEQYF. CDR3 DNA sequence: TGTGCCACCAGCACCGACGCAGGGGGCTCCTACGAGCAGTACTTC.

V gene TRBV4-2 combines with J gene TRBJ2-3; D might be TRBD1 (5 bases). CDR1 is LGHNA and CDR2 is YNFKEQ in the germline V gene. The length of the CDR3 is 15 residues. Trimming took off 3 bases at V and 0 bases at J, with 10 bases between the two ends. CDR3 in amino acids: CASSQGRLSTDTQYF. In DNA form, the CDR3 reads TGTGCCAGCAGCCAGGGGCGTCTCAGCACAGATACGCAGTATTTT.

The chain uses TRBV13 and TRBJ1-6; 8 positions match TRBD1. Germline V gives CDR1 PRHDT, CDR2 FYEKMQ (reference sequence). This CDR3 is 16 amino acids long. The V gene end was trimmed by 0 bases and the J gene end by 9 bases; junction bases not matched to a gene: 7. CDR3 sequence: CASSLGTAGGGSPLHF. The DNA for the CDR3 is TGTGCCAGCAGCTTAGGAACGGCAGGGGGCGGTTCACCCCTCCACTTT.

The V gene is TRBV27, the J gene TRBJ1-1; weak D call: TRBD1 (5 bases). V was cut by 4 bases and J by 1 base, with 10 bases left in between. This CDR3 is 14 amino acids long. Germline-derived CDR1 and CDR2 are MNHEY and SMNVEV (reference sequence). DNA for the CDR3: TGTGCCAGCAGTTGGACACGCAAGAACACTGAAGCTTTCTTT. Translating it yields CASSWTRKNTEAFF.

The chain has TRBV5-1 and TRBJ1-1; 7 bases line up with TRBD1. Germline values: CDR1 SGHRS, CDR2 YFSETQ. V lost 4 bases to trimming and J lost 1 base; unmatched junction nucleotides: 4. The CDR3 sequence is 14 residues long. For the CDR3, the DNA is TGCGCCAGCAGCCCTGGACAGGCGAACACTGAAGCTTTCTTT. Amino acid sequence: CASSPGQANTEAFF.

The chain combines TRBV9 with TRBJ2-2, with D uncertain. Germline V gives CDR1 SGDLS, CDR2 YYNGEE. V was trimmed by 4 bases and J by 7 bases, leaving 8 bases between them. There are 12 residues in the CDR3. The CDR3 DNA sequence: TGTGCCAGCAGCAGCTCCCGCGGGGAGCTGTTTTTT. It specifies CASSSSRGELFF. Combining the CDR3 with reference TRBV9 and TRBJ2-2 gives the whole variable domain DSGVTQTPKHLITATGQRVTLRCSPRSGDLSVYWYQQSLDQGLQFLIQYYNGEERAKGNILERFSAQQFPDLHSELNLSSLELGDSALYFCASSSSRGELFFGEGSRLTVL.

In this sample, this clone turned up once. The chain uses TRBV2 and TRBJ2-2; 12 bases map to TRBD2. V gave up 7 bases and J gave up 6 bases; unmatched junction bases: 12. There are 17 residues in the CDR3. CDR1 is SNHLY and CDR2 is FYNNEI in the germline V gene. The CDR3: CASTPSTSGGKAGELFF. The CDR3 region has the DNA TGTGCCAGCACCCCTTCGACTAGCGGGGGAAAGGCCGGGGAGCTGTTTTTT.

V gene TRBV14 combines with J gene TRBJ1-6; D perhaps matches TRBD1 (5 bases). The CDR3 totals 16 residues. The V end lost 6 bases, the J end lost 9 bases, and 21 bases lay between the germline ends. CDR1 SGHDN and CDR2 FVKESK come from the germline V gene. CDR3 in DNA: TGTGCCAGCAGTCGTCAAGGGGCAAGGGTTTTTTCACCCCTCCACTTT. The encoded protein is CASSRQGARVFSPLHF.

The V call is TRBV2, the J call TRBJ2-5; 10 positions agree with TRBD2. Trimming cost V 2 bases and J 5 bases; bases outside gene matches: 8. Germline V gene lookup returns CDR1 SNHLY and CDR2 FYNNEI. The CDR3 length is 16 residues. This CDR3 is CASSERLAGGSETQYF. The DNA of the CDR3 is TGTGCCAGCAGTGAACGATTAGCGGGGGGAAGCGAGACCCAGTACTTC.

The CDR3 reads CASSPGTGRSGNTIYF. The CDR3 nucleotides are TGTGCCAGCAGCCCCGGGACAGGCCGCTCTGGAAACACCATATATTTT. V usage is TRBV7-6 and J usage is TRBJ1-3, with 8 bases lining up with TRBD1. The CDR3 totals 16 residues. Germline V CDR1 and CDR2: SGHVS, FNYEAQ. V dropped 5 bases and J dropped 0; count of bases not matched to a gene: 6.

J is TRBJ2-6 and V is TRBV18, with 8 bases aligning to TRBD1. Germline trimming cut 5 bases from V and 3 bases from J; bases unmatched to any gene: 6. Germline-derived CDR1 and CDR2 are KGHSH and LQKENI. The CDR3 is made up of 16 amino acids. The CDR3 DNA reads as TGTGCCAGCTCATCGCAGGGGGCGCATGGGGCCAACGTCCTGACTTTC. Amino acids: CASSSQGAHGANVLTF. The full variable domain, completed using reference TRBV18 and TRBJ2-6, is NAGVMQNPRHLVRRRGQEARLRCSPMKGHSHVYWYRQLPEEGLKFMVYLQKENIIDESGMPKERFSAEFPKEGPSILRIQQVVRGDSAAYFCASSSQGAHGANVLTFGAGSRLTVL.

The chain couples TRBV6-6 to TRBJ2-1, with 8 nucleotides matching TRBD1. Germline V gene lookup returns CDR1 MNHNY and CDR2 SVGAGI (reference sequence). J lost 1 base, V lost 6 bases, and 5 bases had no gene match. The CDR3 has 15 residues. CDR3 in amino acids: CASRSGGKSYNEQFF. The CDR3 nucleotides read TGTGCCAGCAGATCAGGGGGCAAATCCTACAATGAGCAGTTCTTC.

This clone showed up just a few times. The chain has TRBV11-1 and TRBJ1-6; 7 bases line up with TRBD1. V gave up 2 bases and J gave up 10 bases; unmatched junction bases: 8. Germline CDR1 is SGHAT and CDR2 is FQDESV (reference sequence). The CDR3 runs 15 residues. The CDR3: CASSLRQGIRSPLHF. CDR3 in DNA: TGTGCCAGCAGCTTAAGACAGGGTATACGATCACCCCTCCACTTT.